This TCR beta chain was found in a study of shared clonotypes between healthy human individuals. The assay was immunoSEQ multiplex PCR, and TCRdb's table has in-frame clones only and misses some. The sample carries 2 million to 2.5 million clones, about 94% recorded once. For this clone: Its antigen is undetermined.

Naive CD8 cells, CD45RO-negative and positively selected for CCR7, excluded terminally differentiated effector memory CD45RA+ cells. Findings of the study overall: Clonotypes that were shared across a handful of donors made up roughly 5.2% of naive CD4 clonotypes.

Input material: naive CD8+ T cells sorted from blood. This TCR was recovered from a young man in good health.

CDR3 sequence: CASSLTLGDEQYF. CDR3 in DNA: TGTGCCAGCAGCCTCACTCTGGGGGACGAGCAGTACTTC. V is TRBV7-6 and J is TRBJ2-7; the D call may be TRBD1 or TRBD2 (5 bases each). Germline-derived CDR1 and CDR2 are SGHVS and FNYEAQ. Deletions cut 5 bases from V and 5 bases from J, with 13 bases between. The CDR3 is 13 amino acids.